Below, one T cell receptor beta chain is given with its context. Its antigen is unidentified. This sample is drawn from a study of T cells after yellow fever vaccination. At the level of the study: Some fractions had low cell numbers, and these were prepared with SMART-Seq v4 Ultra Low Input. Points from the study as a whole: Clonotypes found in both CD4 and CD8 compartments made up a small share. Subsequent to the booster, the majority of primary-vaccination clones reappeared (less than 97% CD4, around 90% CD8). A faster peak, day 5 versus 15, was reached by the weaker secondary response.

This CDR3 region has 13 residues. V lost 4 bases, J lost 5 bases, and 12 bases lay in between. Germline assignment: CDR1 MNHEY and CDR2 SVGEGT. MiXCR, run by TCRdb on the 5' RACE reads, gives a single entry per CDR3 protein. The sample lists around 200,000 distinct CDR3 sequences, about 10% occurring once. This chain links TRBV6-2 or TRBV6-3 with TRBJ2-7; perhaps TRBD1 as D (6 bases). This sample comprised CD8+ T cells sorted from PBMCs, obtained 15 days after the yellow fever booster vaccination. This clonotype originated in a man aged 18 to 29 who received the YFV17D yellow fever vaccine. CDR3 coding DNA: TGTGCCAGCAGTTCGGGACACAGGGACGAGCAGTACTTC. Translated: CASSSGHRDEQYF.